These T cell receptor beta chains were read from a single sample in a study of blood T cell repertoires in COVID-19. The protocol was immunoSEQ multiplex PCR, while the TCRdb copy is restricted to in-frame clones and leaves out a portion. The sample yields some 310,000 clones, 87% seen once. Specimen: peripheral blood. The receptors derive from a man aged 45-65 years with active or convalescent COVID-19. Both conserved end residues are part of each CDR3.

J | V | CDR3
TRBJ2-1 | TRBV4-3 | CASSQVGGSNEQFF
TRBJ2-1 | TRBV6-2/TRBV6-3 | CASSLSGTIYGEQFF
TRBJ1-1 | TRBV2 | CASAGDDTEAFF
TRBJ1-1 | TRBV27 | CASIQGQGAFF
TRBJ1-6 | TRBV7-3 | CASREQGGNSPLHF
TRBJ1-2 | TRBV29-1 | CSVGRGQGNLYGYTF
TRBJ1-1 | TRBV5-4 | CASRRDSENTEAFF
TRBJ2-7 | TRBV4-1 | CASSQEFPSGRNEQYF
TRBJ2-5 | TRBV12-2 | CASRLIMGRRQETQYF
TRBJ2-3 | TRBV4-1 | CASSPLAGGPTDTQYF
TRBJ2-7 | TRBV19 | CASSAETSGSEQYF
TRBJ2-7 | TRBV28 | CASRENSYEQYF
TRBJ2-2 | TRBV4-1 | CASSPSSGENTGELFF
TRBJ2-7 | TRBV3-1/TRBV3-2 | CASSQAAGPYYEQYF
TRBJ2-3 | TRBV27 | CASRRDRGFSTDTQYF
TRBJ2-7 | TRBV3-1/TRBV3-2 | CASSQDLASGSLGQYF
TRBJ1-1 | TRBV2 | CASSDRGGWGEAFF
TRBJ2-7 | TRBV15 | CATSDRLAGSPSYEQYF
TRBJ1-3 | TRBV30 | CAWSALGRGRNTIYF
TRBJ1-5 | TRBV12-3/TRBV12-4 | CASSLRGQPQHF
TRBJ2-4 | TRBV15 | CATSRYGGGRNIQYF
TRBJ1-5 | TRBV11-2 | CASSTGVDQPQHF
TRBJ2-1 | TRBV5-1 | CASSLVLADEQFF
TRBJ2-3 | TRBV19 | CASSQLATSTDTQYF
TRBJ1-2 | TRBV28 | CASSPQGGMVRYTF
TRBJ1-2 | TRBV30 | CAWSLSYGYTF
TRBJ1-5 | TRBV28 | CASSQGGLSNQPQHF
TRBJ1-5 | TRBV3-1/TRBV3-2 | CASSQESNQPQHF
TRBJ1-3 | TRBV11-2 | CASTITGSGNTIYF
TRBJ2-1 | TRBV2 | CASSPHSSYNEQFF
TRBJ1-1 | TRBV18 | CASSPPSTGWNTEAFF
TRBJ1-5 | TRBV6-6 | CASSPQGPNQPQHF
TRBJ1-1 | TRBV5-1 | CASSVSGTRNTEAFF
TRBJ1-4 | TRBV4-1 | CASSQAFGKTNEKLFF
TRBJ1-6 | TRBV7-6 | CASSLAQGRNSPLHF
TRBJ2-7 | TRBV19 | CASSSTGALEQYF
TRBJ2-6 | TRBV7-9 | CASSLTGKGIGANVLTF
TRBJ2-3 | TRBV7-8 | CASSPWDTSTDTQYF
TRBJ1-1 | TRBV2 | CASSGTVNTEAFF
TRBJ1-2 | TRBV2 | CASSLETNYGYTF
TRBJ2-7 | TRBV3-1/TRBV3-2 | CASSQDPPRRGEQYF
TRBJ2-5 | TRBV9 | CASSGPLGGRQETQYF
TRBJ2-3 | TRBV7-3 | CASSLKAGTSGPDTQYF
TRBJ2-7 | TRBV18 | CASSPSRTGDYEQYF
TRBJ1-6 | TRBV10-3 | CAIGGDRSSSSYNSPLHF
TRBJ1-1 | TRBV3-1/TRBV3-2 | CASSQASQGFQAFF
TRBJ1-2 | TRBV28 | CASSLPRGGYTF
TRBJ2-2 | TRBV19 | CASNTGWYTGELFF
TRBJ1-1 | TRBV5-4 | CASSFTGGGGAFF
TRBJ2-7 | TRBV5-4 | CASSPLGTGAYEQYF
TRBJ1-1 | TRBV5-1 | CASSLYGQNTEAFF
TRBJ2-7 | TRBV3-1/TRBV3-2 | CASSQDRAGRLSYEQYF
TRBJ1-5 | TRBV6-2/TRBV6-3 | CASSYGTGDQPQHF
TRBJ1-2 | TRBV6-5 | CASSYGHNYGYTF